The rows below give T cell receptor beta chains drawn from one sample of a study of CD8 T cells in Susac syndrome. A single record per CDR3 protein comes from TCRdb applying MiXCR to the immunoSEQ multiplex PCR reads. The sample includes about 180,000 distinct CDR3 sequences, around 95% of them seen just once. Sequencing was carried out using CD4+ T cells from PBMCs. The receptor source for this set is a human donor with Susac syndrome. The CDR3 runs from the conserved cysteine through the conserved F or W. A D gene is named only where the DNA matches it firmly. Clone sizes are given selectively: once, few, many, or a class where the clone is expanded.

clone_size j_call v_call d_call cdr3_length cdr3_aa cdr3_nt
NA TRBJ2-3 TRBV9 TRBD2 14 CASSAGLAGDTQYF TGTGCCAGCAGCGCTGGACTAGCGGGGGATACGCAGTATTTT
NA TRBJ2-1 TRBV11-2 TRBD2 16 CASSVGRLAGDNEQFF TGTGCCAGCAGCGTCGGACGACTAGCGGGAGACAATGAGCAGTTCTTC
NA TRBJ2-5 TRBV5-1 NA 14 CASRRGTDLETQYF TGCGCCAGCAGAAGAGGAACAGACCTGGAGACCCAGTACTTC
NA TRBJ2-7 TRBV7-9 TRBD1 14 CASSLRQGEGEQYF TGTGCCAGCAGCCTGAGACAGGGCGAAGGCGAGCAGTACTTC
NA TRBJ2-2 TRBV4-1 NA 15 CASSQVFLNTGELFF TGCGCCAGCAGCCAAGTTTTTCTGAACACCGGGGAGCTGTTTTTT
NA TRBJ2-5 TRBV7-9 NA 10 CASGEETQYF TGTGCCAGCGGTGAGGAGACCCAGTACTTC
few TRBJ2-7 TRBV20-1 NA 10 CSASDHEQYF TGCAGTGCTAGCGACCATGAGCAGTACTTC
NA TRBJ1-6 TRBV5-4 NA 15 CASSGTGSTNSPLHF TGTGCCAGCAGCGGGACGGGCTCAACCAATTCACCCCTCCACTTT
once TRBJ2-3 TRBV4-2 NA 12 CASSQEDETQYF TGTGCCAGCAGCCAAGAAGATGAAACGCAGTATTTT
once TRBJ2-5 TRBV20-1 TRBD2 12 CSAHPGGETQYF TGCAGTGCTCATCCGGGAGGAGAGACCCAGTACTTC
NA TRBJ2-6 TRBV12-3/TRBV12-4 NA 15 CASTQRGSEANVLTF TGTGCCAGCACCCAGAGGGGCTCTGAGGCCAACGTCCTGACTTTC
NA TRBJ1-1 TRBV2 NA 16 CASSAGVRGMNTEAFF TGTGCCAGCAGTGCAGGGGTGAGGGGCATGAACACTGAAGCTTTCTTT
once TRBJ2-2 TRBV15 NA 15 CATRGGGFYTGELFF TGTGCCACCCGGGGAGGGGGCTTCTACACCGGGGAGCTGTTTTTT
NA TRBJ2-4 TRBV20-1 NA 13 CSARIPPWDIQYF TGCAGTGCTAGAATCCCCCCCTGGGACATTCAGTACTTC
NA TRBJ2-7 TRBV10-3 TRBD1 15 CAISLGQGLENEQYF TGTGCCATCAGTTTGGGACAGGGGCTTGAGAACGAGCAGTACTTC
NA TRBJ1-2 TRBV20-1 TRBD1 12 CSAGQGAGGYTF TGCAGTGCTGGACAGGGGGCGGGGGGCTACACCTTC
NA TRBJ2-3 TRBV5-1 NA 15 CASSRSRAFTDTQYF TGCGCCAGCAGTCGAAGCAGAGCCTTCACAGATACGCAGTATTTT
NA TRBJ2-5 TRBV29-1 NA 13 CSVAGGTQETQYF TGCAGCGTTGCTGGGGGGACCCAAGAGACCCAGTACTTC
NA TRBJ1-1 TRBV6-2/TRBV6-3 NA 15 CASSPPTSHNTEAFF TGTGCCAGCAGTCCGCCTACCAGCCACAACACTGAAGCTTTCTTT
NA TRBJ2-7 TRBV20-1 NA 14 CSANRQILSYEQYF TGCAGTGCTAATAGACAGATTTTATCCTACGAGCAGTACTTC
NA TRBJ2-6 TRBV2 NA 17 CASSERDFSSGANVLTF TGTGCCAGCAGTGAGAGGGACTTTAGCTCTGGGGCCAACGTCCTGACTTTC
once TRBJ1-1 TRBV20-1 NA 12 CSASTTGTEAFF TGCAGTGCTTCAACGACAGGAACTGAAGCTTTCTTT
NA TRBJ2-3 TRBV4-3 NA 17 CASSQEPGRISTDTQYF TGCGCCAGCAGCCAGGAACCCGGACGGATTAGCACAGATACGCAGTATTTT
NA TRBJ2-3 TRBV7-3 NA 13 CASSLTSRDTQYF TGTGCCAGCAGCTTAACTAGCCGGGATACGCAGTATTTT
NA TRBJ2-3 TRBV7-8 TRBD2 16 CASSLTVSGRADTQYF TGTGCCAGCAGCTTAACGGTTAGCGGGAGGGCAGATACGCAGTATTTT
NA TRBJ2-4 TRBV20-1 TRBD2 16 CSAGTSGSIGKNIQYF TGCAGTGCCGGGACTAGCGGGAGTATCGGCAAAAACATTCAGTACTTC
NA TRBJ1-1 TRBV7-2 NA 15 CASSQTVVMNTEAFF TGTGCCAGCAGCCAGACCGTAGTTATGAACACTGAAGCTTTCTTT
NA TRBJ1-6 TRBV27 NA 13 CASKGSYNSPLHF TGTGCCAGCAAGGGCAGCTATAATTCACCCCTCCACTTT
NA TRBJ1-6 TRBV10-3 NA 16 CAISERGPRNHSPLHF TGTGCCATCAGTGAGCGGGGCCCCAGAAACCATTCACCCCTCCACTTT
NA TRBJ1-6 TRBV7-9 NA 13 CASSLSIGSPLHF TGTGCCAGCAGTTTGTCTATTGGTTCACCCCTCCACTTT
NA TRBJ2-5 TRBV7-2 NA 13 CASSLSGRETQYF TGTGCCAGCAGTTTAAGTGGCCGTGAGACCCAGTACTTC
NA TRBJ2-5 TRBV4-3 NA 18 CASSQDPPGQVYQETQYF TGCGCCAGCAGCCAAGATCCCCCAGGTCAGGTGTACCAAGAGACCCAGTACTTC
NA TRBJ1-2 TRBV5-6 TRBD1 13 CASSSTGTGGYTF TGTGCCAGCAGCTCTACCGGGACAGGCGGCTACACCTTC
NA TRBJ2-1 TRBV20-1 NA 15 CSATKGALRYNEQFF TGCAGTGCCACCAAGGGAGCCCTACGCTACAATGAGCAGTTCTTC
once TRBJ1-1 TRBV13 NA 16 CASSSLREMVGTEAFF TGTGCCAGCAGCTCCCTTCGGGAAATGGTAGGCACTGAAGCTTTCTTT
NA TRBJ1-1 TRBV12-3/TRBV12-4 NA 14 CASSFRQGGTEAFF TGTGCCAGCAGTTTTCGGCAGGGAGGTACTGAAGCTTTCTTT
NA TRBJ1-2 TRBV7-9 NA 13 CASSPQRVYGYTF TGTGCCAGCAGCCCCCAGCGGGTATATGGCTACACCTTC
NA TRBJ1-5 TRBV18 NA 14 CASSPPGSNQPQHF TGTGCCAGCTCACCACCTGGGAGCAATCAGCCCCAGCATTTT
NA TRBJ1-3 TRBV29-1 NA 14 CSVAHGNSGNTIYF TGCAGCGTTGCACACGGGAACTCTGGAAACACCATATATTTT
NA TRBJ1-2 TRBV19 TRBD1 12 CASSLGQQYYTF TGTGCCAGTAGTTTGGGACAGCAATACTACACCTTC